The subject of this entry is one TCR beta chain. This clone's antigen is unknown. Base quality data are lacking; no much larger clone is found one base away. Other DNA sequences in this specimen translate into the identical CDR3. The sample comes from a study of T cell responses to AZD1222 COVID-19 vaccine (dated by TCRdb to about 2021). With respect to the entire study: AZD1222 recipients given second doses at about 4 weeks or at about 12 weeks were pooled, since spike-specific TCR depth and breadth were not found to differ between the two schedules. Trial participants were enrolled by age into subgroups of 18-55, 56-69 and 70-plus years, and about 150, 27 and 61 TCR-sequenced participants, respectively, were included in these subgroups. A total of 230 to 250 trial participants underwent TCR sequencing, of whom about 210 had received two doses of AZD1222 and some 25 had received two doses of the MenACWY control vaccine. The investigation overall reported the following: The 56-69-year group was small, and its depth increase did not reach significance, likely because of low power. Participants were mostly white British, with more females than males. The authors suggested clonal diversity may have been underestimated. Because no samples from the day 14 peak response were available, repertoires could be characterized only after the peak T cell response. Only five or six AZD1222 recipients were SARS-CoV-2 seropositive at baseline, limiting conclusions about previously exposed vaccinees. Spike-specific TCR breadth and depth rose significantly after two AZD1222 doses compared with day 0 and with MenACWY recipients. The whole spike protein was spanned by vaccine-associated CD4 TCRs, and dominant responses were seen in regions 160-218 and 743-854. Epitopes outside the regions mutated in the B.1.351 and B.1.1.7 variants were reportedly recognized by nearly half of the unique spike-specific TCRs.

The CDR3 regions of human TCRbeta chains were analyzed by immunosequencing. In the original analysis: Repertoire TCRs were checked for matches against a reference library of SARS-CoV-2-specific TCRs that had been generated using the MIRA antigen-specificity platform. Breadth was defined as the fraction of unique TCRs that were SARS-CoV-2-associated. Depth was defined as the fraction of total T cells that were SARS-CoV-2-associated. Using the MIRA data, every spike-specific TCR was mapped to the spike region that the TCR reacted to and assigned to either a CD4 or a CD8 class. Log10-transformed breadth and depth values were compared by one-way ANOVA with Sidak's multiple comparisons tests. TCRdb re-hosts the immuneACCESS table, in-frame sequences only. Its copies lack some clones; in the studies checked, an unresolved V gene accounts for under half of them, and the cause for the rest is not known. V, J and clone size are those of that table, while D and trimming were read from the DNA. In this sample the table shows 90,000 to 120,000 clones, more than 85% of which occur a single time. The ten largest make up 4.5% to 5% of the sample.

The V and J ends are trimmed by 5 bases and 4 bases, leaving 6 bases between them. The germline V gene sets CDR1 to SGHVS and CDR2 to FQNEAQ. Inclusive of the bounding cysteine and phenylalanine, the CDR3 is 12 residues long. CDR3 DNA only is kept here, 36 bases in frame from base 1. This specimen's time point label, interpreted: baseline before first vaccination. Vaccinee samples were obtained from the UK trials COV001 and COV002, which included a single-blind randomized controlled phase 2/3 trial of AZD1222 (ChAdOx1 nCoV-19) in healthy adults. For TCRbeta chain sequencing, PBMC samples were collected from trial participants at day 0 and at day 28 after the second dose.

The sequences come from peripheral blood, collected on day 0 of AZD1222 vaccination. The chain is assembled from TRBV7-8 and TRBJ1-3; the D gene remains uncertain. The receptor comes from an adult in good health. The DNA sequence follows: TGTGCCAGCAGCCTTAGCGGAAACACCATATATTTT. This is translated as CASSLSGNTIYF.